This passage covers 7 T cell receptor beta chains from one sample sequenced in a study of identifying expanded T cells in peripheral blood. The protocol was immunoSEQ multiplex PCR, while the TCRdb copy is restricted to in-frame clones and leaves out a portion. The repertoire holds roughly 120,000 clones, with 88% as singletons. Sequencing input: blood. These receptors came from a person aged 18 to 70 in good health.

The V and J genes are TRBV6-1 and TRBJ1-5; TRBD1 matches 10 bases. Germline assignment: CDR1 MNHNS and CDR2 SASEGT. The CDR3 is 15 amino acids. V shed 5 bases, J shed 6 bases, and the junction held 7 bases outside the gene matches. CDR3 loop: CASSLGQGNGQPQHF. CDR3 DNA sequence: TGTGCCAGCAGTTTGGGACAGGGGAACGGTCAGCCCCAGCATTTT.

The rearrangement joins TRBV27 to TRBJ2-3; D may match TRBD1 or TRBD2 (5 bases each). V gave up 4 bases and J gave up 3 bases, with 14 bases separating them. CDR3 size: 15 residues. Per the germline V gene, CDR1 is MNHEY and CDR2 is SMNVEV (reference sequence). The CDR3 spells CASSYPGAGTDTQYF. CDR3 DNA sequence: TGTGCCAGCAGTTACCCTGGGGCGGGTACAGATACGCAGTATTTT.

The V and J genes are TRBV11-2 and TRBJ2-7, with D perhaps matching TRBD2 (6 bases). CDR3 length equals 15 residues. V was pared by 5 bases and J by 3 bases, with 17 bases between. Germline V gene data show CDR1 as SGHAT and CDR2 as FQNNGV. The CDR3 DNA reads as TGTGCCAGCAGCCCTGGGACGGGGGTACACTACGAGCAGTACTTC. Its protein product is CASSPGTGVHYEQYF.

This chain connects TRBV5-6 to TRBJ1-5; maybe TRBD1 (5 bases). Trimming pared 0 bases from V and 5 bases from J, leaving 12 bases between. Germline V CDR1 and CDR2: SGHDT, YYEEEE. The CDR3 is made up of 15 amino acids. The CDR3 here is CASSLVSGRDQPQHF. CDR3 sequence (DNA): TGTGCCAGCAGCTTGGTTTCAGGGCGGGATCAGCCCCAGCATTTT.

This chain connects TRBV4-3 to TRBJ1-3, with 10 bases fitting TRBD1. Germline V CDR1 and CDR2: LGHNA, YSLEER. Trimming cost V 4 bases and J 1 base; bases outside gene matches: 4. The CDR3 consists of 16 residues. The CDR3 protein is CASSRDRGLSGNTIYF. The DNA of the CDR3 is TGCGCCAGCAGCCGGGACAGGGGTTTGTCTGGAAACACCATATATTTT.

J is TRBJ2-1 and V is TRBV14, with 9 positions matching TRBD1. The CDR3 length is 16 residues. Losses at the gene ends were 4 bases for V and 3 bases for J; bases not matched to a gene: 7. Germline loops: CDR1 SGHDN, CDR2 FVKESK. The CDR3 sequence: CASSLTGGSLYNEQFF. CDR3 nucleotide sequence: TGTGCCAGCAGCCTAACAGGGGGCTCCCTCTACAATGAGCAGTTCTTC.

J is TRBJ1-2 and V is TRBV15, with 8 bases that match TRBD1. CDR1 and CDR2 from the germline V gene are LNHNV and YYDKDF (reference sequence). This CDR3 spans 14 amino acids. Trimming removed 4 bases from V and 3 bases from J; junction bases left unmatched: 4. In nucleotides, the CDR3 is TGTGCCACCAGCATCGAACAGGGGGACTATGGCTACACCTTC. It translates to CATSIEQGDYGYTF. Variable domain in full (rest from reference TRBV15 and TRBJ1-2): DAMVIQNPRYQVTQFGKPVTLSCSQTLNHNVMYWYQQKSSQAPKLLFHYYDKDFNNEADTPDNFQSRRPNTSFCFLDIRSPGLGDTAMYLCATSIEQGDYGYTFGSGTRLTVV.